This T cell receptor (beta chain) was profiled in a study of identical twins. Germline V gene data show CDR1 as LNHDA and CDR2 as SQIVND (reference sequence). The V segment lost 5 bases and the J segment 7 bases; nucleotides outside the gene matches: 10. The CDR3 is 15 residues long. MiXCR, run by TCRdb on the 5' RACE reads, gives a single entry per CDR3 protein. The data show roughly 250,000 distinct CDR3 sequences, over 13% seen once. This TCR was sampled from a woman aged 18-30 years in good health. The rearrangement uses TRBV19 and TRBJ1-5; 8 positions match TRBD1. The sequenced sample was memory (CD45RO+) T cells sorted from blood. CDR3 nucleotide sequence: TGTGCCAGTAGTTTCACGGACAGGGTTTTGCAGCCCCAGCATTTT. Residues: CASSFTDRVLQPQHF.